These 13 T cell receptor beta chains share one sample of origin, sequenced in a study of blood T cell repertoires in COVID-19 (dated by TCRdb to about 2020). Library preparation employed the immunoSEQ multiplex PCR assay. The source is immuneACCESS, and TCRdb retained only in-frame sequences with V and J called. Part of the clones is not carried over; for the studies checked, unresolved V genes explain less than half of this, and the remainder is unexplained. The sample table shows approximately 25,000 clones, and around 86% are seen once. 10% to 15% of the sample comes from the top ten. The specimen sequenced was peripheral blood. The source is a woman older than 75 with active or convalescent COVID-19.

On this clone: Other DNA variants within this sample encode the same CDR3. This chain links TRBV10-3 with TRBJ1-4, with TRBD1 matching over 8 bases. J lost 2 bases, V lost 3 bases, and 2 bases had no gene match. CDR3 size: 15 residues. Germline values: CDR1 ENHRY, CDR2 SYGVKD. The DNA of the CDR3 is TGTGCCATCAGTGAACAGGGGGGGACTAATGAAAAACTGTTTTTT. Amino acid sequence: CAISEQGGTNEKLFF.

This clone showed up just once. The CDR3 is CASSEQGARYGYTF. DNA for the CDR3: TGTGCCAGCAGTGAACAAGGGGCTCGCTATGGCTACACCTTC. This chain links TRBV6-1 with TRBJ1-2; maybe TRBD1 (5 bases). V was cut by 2 bases and J by 4 bases, with 11 bases left in between. CDR3 length: 14 residues. The germline CDR1 and CDR2 sequences are MNHNS and SASEGT.

This sequence joins TRBV28 and TRBJ1-4, with D perhaps TRBD1 (6 bases). The germline V and J ends were trimmed by 7 bases and 3 bases, with 18 bases remaining between them. From germline, CDR1 is MDHEN and CDR2 SYDVKM. The CDR3 length is 16 residues. The CDR3 sequence is CASTSTGRGANEKLFF. DNA of the CDR3: TGTGCCAGCACTTCGACAGGCCGTGGAGCTAATGAAAAACTGTTTTTT.

The chain couples TRBV19 to TRBJ2-4; no clear D. Germline V CDR1 and CDR2: LNHDA, SQIVND (reference sequence). This CDR3 contains 15 residues. V dropped 5 bases and J dropped 0 bases, with 11 bases sitting between them. CDR3 in DNA: TGTGCCAGTAGTTCCCGAGCTCTAGCCAAAAACATTCAGTACTTC. It yields the protein CASSSRALAKNIQYF.

The chain employs TRBV19 and TRBJ1-5, with D possibly TRBD1 on 5 matching bases. Germline CDR1 is LNHDA and CDR2 is SQIVND (reference sequence). CDR3 length: 15 amino acids. V dropped 3 bases and J dropped 5 bases, with 14 bases sitting between them. This CDR3 reads CASSIAGIGYQPQHF. CDR3 nucleotides: TGTGCCAGTAGTATTGCAGGGATCGGTTATCAGCCCCAGCATTTT.

The chain recombines TRBV12-3 or TRBV12-4 with TRBJ2-3; unclear D gene. The V and J ends lost 2 bases and 3 bases respectively, with 6 bases between them. CDR3 length equals 13 residues. The CDR3 sequence: CASSLYATDTQYF. CDR3 in DNA: TGTGCCAGCAGTTTATATGCGACAGATACGCAGTATTTT.

The V gene is TRBV6-2 or TRBV6-3, the J gene TRBJ2-3, with D uncertain. The V end was cut by 2 bases, the J end by 2 bases, with 8 bases between. The CDR3 has 14 residues. Germline V gives CDR1 MNHEY, CDR2 SVGEGT. This chain's CDR3 is CASSYRVATDTQYF. The CDR3, as DNA: TGTGCCAGCAGTTACCGGGTGGCCACAGATACGCAGTATTTT.

This chain connects TRBV7-2 to TRBJ2-3; 8 bases map to TRBD2. Trimming removed 3 bases from V and 5 bases from J; junction bases left unmatched: 7. The CDR3 has 15 residues. Germline V gives CDR1 SGHTA, CDR2 FQGNSA. The CDR3 here is CASSFVGGAKDTQYF. CDR3 nucleotides: TGTGCCAGCAGCTTTGTCGGGGGGGCCAAAGATACGCAGTATTTT.

The rearrangement joins TRBV3-1 (or the pseudogene TRBV3-2) to TRBJ2-7; no definite D call. V shed 3 bases and J shed 1 base, with 4 bases lying between them. Germline V lookup: CDR1 LGHDT, CDR2 YNNKEL (reference sequence). The CDR3 totals 12 residues. The CDR3 loop is CASSHQSYEQYF. CDR3 DNA sequence: TGTGCCAGCAGCCACCAGTCCTACGAGCAGTACTTC.

This clone showed up just once. The junction departs from the called germline gene at one end, perhaps through a read error. This chain links TRBV27 with TRBJ1-2; 8 nucleotides match TRBD1. Germline CDR1 and CDR2: MNHEY and SMNVEV (reference sequence). This CDR3 spans 13 amino acids. The CDR3 loop reads CASRLDGTGHQFF. For the CDR3, the DNA is TGTGCCAGCAGACTAGACGGGACAGGTCATCAATTCTTC.

This clone is a singleton in its sample. This chain links TRBV18 with TRBJ2-7, with D uncertain. The length of the CDR3 is 16 residues. From germline, CDR1 is KGHSH and CDR2 LQKENI. The V end was cut by 2 bases, the J end by 0 bases, with 14 bases between. The CDR3 loop is CASSPDVGRSSYEQYF. CDR3 DNA sequence: TGTGCCAGCTCACCAGACGTGGGCCGCAGCTCCTACGAGCAGTACTTC.

This chain uses TRBV7-8 with TRBJ1-5; 8 positions match TRBD1. Losses at the gene ends were 4 bases for V and 4 bases for J; bases not matched to a gene: 6. Germline CDR1 SGHVS, CDR2 FQNEAQ. CDR3 length: 15 residues. The DNA for the CDR3 is TGTGCCAGCAGCTCGGACAGGGTCCGGAATCAGCCCCAGCATTTT. It codes for CASSSDRVRNQPQHF.

For the CDR3, the DNA is TGTGCCAGCAGTTTACCCTCAGGGTATAGTCAGCCCCAGCATTTT. The encoded protein is CASSLPSGYSQPQHF. This chain links TRBV28 with TRBJ1-5; D possibly corresponds to TRBD1 (5 bases). CDR1 is MDHEN and CDR2 is SYDVKM in the germline V gene. CDR3 size: 15 residues. V gave up 2 bases and J gave up 6 bases, with 14 bases separating them.